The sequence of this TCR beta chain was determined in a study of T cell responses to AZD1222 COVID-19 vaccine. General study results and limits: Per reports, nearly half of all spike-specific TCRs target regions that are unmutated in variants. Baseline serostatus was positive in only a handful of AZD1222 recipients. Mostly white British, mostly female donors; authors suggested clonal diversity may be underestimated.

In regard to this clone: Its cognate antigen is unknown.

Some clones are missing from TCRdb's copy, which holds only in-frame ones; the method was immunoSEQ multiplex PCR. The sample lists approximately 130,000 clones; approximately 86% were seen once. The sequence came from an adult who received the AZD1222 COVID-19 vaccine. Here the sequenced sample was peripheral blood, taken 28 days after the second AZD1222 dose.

This CDR3 is CASRPDRANEKLFF. The CDR3 nucleotides read TGTGCCAGTAGACCAGACAGGGCAAATGAAAAACTGTTTTTT. The genes are TRBV19 and TRBJ1-4; TRBD1 agrees at 7 bases. V lost 6 bases and J lost 5; bases outside the gene matches: 6. Germline V gives CDR1 LNHDA, CDR2 SQIVND (reference sequence). This CDR3 spans 14 amino acids.